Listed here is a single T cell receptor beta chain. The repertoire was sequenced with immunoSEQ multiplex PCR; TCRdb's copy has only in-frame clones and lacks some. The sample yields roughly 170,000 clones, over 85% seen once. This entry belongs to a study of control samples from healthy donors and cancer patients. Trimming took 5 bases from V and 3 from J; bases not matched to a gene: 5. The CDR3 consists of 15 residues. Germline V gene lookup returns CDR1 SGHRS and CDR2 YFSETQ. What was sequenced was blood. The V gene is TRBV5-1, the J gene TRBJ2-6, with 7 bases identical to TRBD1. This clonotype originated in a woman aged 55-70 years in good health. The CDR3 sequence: CASRPQGVGANVLTF. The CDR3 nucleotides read TGCGCCAGCAGACCTCAGGGGGTTGGGGCCAACGTCCTGACTTTC.